The 22 T cell receptor beta chains in this list originate from one sample, sequenced in a study of sequential checkpoint blockade in melanoma. Profiled with immunoSEQ multiplex PCR; TCRdb holds only in-frame clones, not every one. The sample records approximately 13,000 clones, 52% being singletons. The treatment here: randomized to nivolumab then ipilimumab (arm A) or the reverse (arm B). The sample in question was CD8+ T cells sorted from blood (inferred from file names), obtained from a patient given nivolumab and ipilimumab in sequence. These receptors all stem from a human donor with melanoma.

This chain connects TRBV11-2 to TRBJ2-1; a possible D gene is TRBD2 (5 bases). CDR3 length: 12 amino acids. V was shortened by 6 bases and J by 4 bases, with 7 bases between the two germline ends. CDR1 is SGHAT and CDR2 is FQNNGV in the germline V gene. The CDR3 region has the DNA TGTGCCAGCAGTCCGGGGTACAATGAGCAGTTCTTC. Amino acids: CASSPGYNEQFF.

By share, this clone counts as medium-sized. This chain links TRBV5-4 with TRBJ1-2, with TRBD1 matching 7 bases. The CDR3 extends over 14 amino acids. The J segment lost 0 bases and the V segment lost 4 bases, leaving 3 bases of the junction unmatched. Germline lookup yields CDR1 SGHNT and CDR2 YYREEE (reference sequence). The CDR3 sequence: CASSTGTANYGYTF. In DNA, the CDR3 is TGTGCCAGCAGCACAGGGACAGCTAACTATGGCTACACCTTC.

This chain uses TRBV27 with TRBJ1-1; D unclear. The CDR3 has 14 amino acids. Germline V lookup: CDR1 MNHEY, CDR2 SMNVEV (reference sequence). Between the trimmed V and J ends, which lost 4 bases and 5 bases, there was a span of 14 bases. The CDR3 DNA reads TGTGCCAGCAGTTATATTAGTCGGAGGACTGAAGCTTTCTTT. This gives the protein CASSYISRRTEAFF.

This clone turned up a few times. The V and J genes are TRBV5-5 and TRBJ2-3; the D gene is possibly TRBD2 (5 bases). This CDR3 has 14 residues. Trimming shortened V by 4 bases and J by 5 bases, and 14 bases separated the two germline ends. The germline V gene has CDR1 SGHKS and CDR2 YYEKEE (reference sequence). The CDR3 sequence is CASSPILGGDTQYF. CDR3 sequence (DNA): TGTGCCAGCAGCCCGATCCTAGGAGGAGATACGCAGTATTTT.

The chain combines TRBV28 with TRBJ2-1; 9 nucleotides match TRBD2. J lost 1 base, V lost 3 bases, and 1 base had no gene match. CDR1 and CDR2 from the germline V gene are MDHEN and SYDVKM. The CDR3 contains 15 residues. CDR3 sequence reads: CASSLTSGSYNEQFF. The CDR3 nucleotides read TGTGCCAGCAGTTTGACTAGCGGATCCTACAATGAGCAGTTCTTC.

The V call is TRBV6-5, the J call TRBJ1-2; 8 nucleotides line up with TRBD1. The germline CDR1 and CDR2 sequences are MNHEY and SVGAGI. Trimming took 2 bases from V and 0 from J; bases not matched to a gene: 5. There are 16 residues in the CDR3. The CDR3 DNA reads as TGTGCCAGCAGTTACGGACAGGGACTTGCTAACTATGGCTACACCTTC. Translating gives CASSYGQGLANYGYTF.

This clone came up a few times. The rearrangement joins TRBV19 to TRBJ1-2; no clear D gene. The CDR3 has 11 residues. CDR1 and CDR2 from the germline V gene are LNHDA and SQIVND (reference sequence). Trimming removed 4 bases at V and 5 bases at J, with 5 bases between. The CDR3 spells CASSTQYGYTF. CDR3 coding DNA: TGTGCCAGTAGTACCCAATATGGCTACACCTTC.

The genes are TRBV4-1 and TRBJ1-2; TRBD1 agrees at 10 bases. The V segment lost 5 bases and the J segment 8 bases; nucleotides outside the gene matches: 17. The CDR3 consists of 17 residues. Germline-derived CDR1 and CDR2 are MGHRA and YSYEKL. The CDR3 sequence is CASSSFERRTGGDGYTF. DNA for the CDR3: TGCGCCAGCAGCTCCTTCGAACGGCGGACAGGGGGGGACGGCTACACCTTC.

J is TRBJ2-3 and V is TRBV7-3; 10 bases are a match to TRBD1. CDR1 is SGHTA, CDR2 FQGTGA, per germline. This CDR3 is built from 15 residues. V was pared by 5 bases and J by 6 bases, with 8 bases of the junction left unmatched. The CDR3 here is CASSPPGQGWDTQYF. CDR3 bases: TGTGCCAGCAGCCCACCGGGACAGGGGTGGGATACGCAGTATTTT.

The gene calls are TRBV23-1 and TRBJ1-1, with D unclear. Being an ORF, TRBV23-1 has a function that is uncertain. Trimming cost V 0 bases and J 1 base, with 6 bases left between them. The CDR3 has 14 residues. The CDR3 coding sequence is TGCGCCAGCAGTCAATCAGGCGGGAACACTGAAGCTTTCTTT. Its translation is CASSQSGGNTEAFF.

This clone was seen only a few times. The chain is built from TRBV11-2 and TRBJ2-1; D is undetermined. Germline V gene lookup returns CDR1 SGHAT and CDR2 FQNNGV. V lost 4 bases to trimming and J lost 4 bases, with 11 bases between them. The CDR3 is 14 amino acids. The chain's CDR3 is CASSSPLVYNEQFF. The CDR3 nucleotides read TGTGCCAGCAGCTCCCCTCTAGTTTACAATGAGCAGTTCTTC.

V usage is TRBV7-9 and J usage is TRBJ1-1, with 7 bases aligning to TRBD1. This CDR3 contains 14 residues. Germline V lookup: CDR1 SEHNR, CDR2 FQNEAQ (reference sequence). The trim removed 6 bases at V and 4 bases at J, leaving 8 bases unmatched. DNA of the CDR3: TGTGCCAGCAGTGCGACAGGGATGGGCACTGAAGCTTTCTTT. Protein product: CASSATGMGTEAFF.

This clone is large within its sample. The chain carries TRBV6-4 and TRBJ2-3; 9 bases map to TRBD1. The CDR3 runs 15 residues. Germline CDR1 is MRHNA and CDR2 is SNTAGT. Germline trimming cut 2 bases from V and 0 bases from J; bases unmatched to any gene: 0. CDR3 in amino acids: CASSDGTGSTDTQYF. Written as DNA, the CDR3 is TGTGCCAGCAGTGACGGGACAGGGAGCACAGATACGCAGTATTTT.

This rearrangement joins TRBV14 to TRBJ2-7, with TRBD2 matching 10 bases. V shed 3 bases and J 7 bases; nucleotides not matched to a gene: 12. Germline values: CDR1 SGHDN, CDR2 FVKESK. The CDR3 spans 16 residues. The CDR3 sequence: CASSHFRLSGRGEQYF. CDR3 sequence (DNA): TGTGCCAGCAGCCATTTCCGACTGAGCGGGAGGGGAGAGCAGTACTTC. The full variable domain, its missing parts supplied by reference TRBV14 and TRBJ2-7, is EAGVTQFPSHSVIEKGQTVTLRCDPISGHDNLYWYRRVMGKEIKFLLHFVKESKQDESGMPNNRFLAERTGGTYSTLKVQPAELEDSGVYFCASSHFRLSGRGEQYFGPGTRLTVT.

In its sample, this clone was seen once. This sequence joins TRBV15 and TRBJ2-1; 10 bases match TRBD1. Germline V CDR1 and CDR2: LNHNV, YYDKDF (reference sequence). Trimming took 5 bases from V and 6 from J; bases not matched to a gene: 4. This CDR3 is built from 14 residues. The CDR3 is CATSSRTGGNEQFF. CDR3 nucleotide sequence: TGTGCCACCAGCTCTCGGACAGGGGGCAATGAGCAGTTCTTC.

The CDR3 protein is CASREMTGRSNTIYF. The DNA for the CDR3 is TGTGCCAGCAGGGAAATGACAGGGAGATCGAACACCATATATTTT. The chain uses TRBV2 and TRBJ1-3; 7 positions match TRBD1. After removal of 6 bases from V and 7 bases from J, the junction contained 12 bases not matched to a gene. Germline lookup yields CDR1 SNHLY and CDR2 FYNNEI. The CDR3 spans 15 residues.

This clone was found a few times. J is TRBJ2-7 and V is TRBV5-6; TRBD2 might be the D (6 bases). CDR1 is SGHDT and CDR2 is YYEEEE in the germline V gene. Trimming removed 2 bases from V and 4 bases from J, with 10 bases in between. The CDR3 covers 13 residues. As DNA, the CDR3 is TGTGCCAGCAGCTTTGGGGGGACTTACGAGCAGTACTTC. It encodes CASSFGGTYEQYF.

The chain links TRBV4-1 to TRBJ2-7, with D tentatively TRBD1 (5 bases). Germline lookup yields CDR1 MGHRA and CDR2 YSYEKL. The CDR3 runs 14 residues. V was clipped by 4 bases and J by 6 bases, with 16 bases between them. CDR3 bases: TGCGCCAGCAGCCCCACAGGTCCTGGGGTCGAGCAGTACTTC. Amino acid sequence: CASSPTGPGVEQYF.

The V gene is TRBV29-1, the J gene TRBJ1-2; TRBD1 might be the D (6 bases). The CDR3 extends over 14 amino acids. Deletions cut 8 bases from V and 9 bases from J, with 25 bases between. Germline V gene sequence: CDR1 SQVTM, CDR2 ANQGSEA. In DNA, the CDR3 is TGCAGCTCTGGGGGGGGCTATTCTCTGGATAGCTACACCTTC. Protein product: CSSGGGYSLDSYTF.

This sequence joins TRBV14 and TRBJ2-1; no reliable D call. Trimming removed 1 base from V and 8 bases from J, with 9 bases in between. CDR3 length equals 13 residues. Germline V gene sequence: CDR1 SGHDN, CDR2 FVKESK. The CDR3 nucleotides read TGTGCCAGCAGCCAAGTCCGAGGAGATGAGCAGTTCTTC. This translates into CASSQVRGDEQFF.

The J gene is TRBJ2-7, the V gene TRBV6-5; TRBD1 agrees at 10 bases. The CDR3 contains 16 residues. Per the germline V gene, CDR1 is MNHEY and CDR2 is SVGAGI. The ends lost 2 bases at V and 4 bases at J; junction bases unmatched: 8. The chain's CDR3 is CASSYPGQGLKYEQYF. The CDR3 DNA reads TGTGCCAGCAGTTACCCGGGACAGGGGCTCAAATACGAGCAGTACTTC.

The chain links TRBV6-1 to TRBJ2-1; 12 bases line up with TRBD1. Germline V lookup: CDR1 MNHNS, CDR2 SASEGT. This CDR3 is 13 amino acids long. Losses at the gene ends were 10 bases for V and 12 bases for J; bases not matched to a gene: 10. CDR3 region: CATGTGGAEGQFF. In DNA form, the CDR3 reads TGTGCCACCGGGACAGGGGGCGCGGAGGGGCAGTTCTTC.